The T cell receptor (beta chain) under discussion was sequenced for a study of Graves' ophthalmopathy and Graves' hyperthyroidism. Regarding the study as a whole: It was with approximately 69% sensitivity and almost 75% specificity that the model predicted ophthalmopathy progression.

Hyperthyroidism patients, aged 18 to 65, were newly diagnosed, under 2 months' duration. Amplifying from RNA transcripts, the study obtained TCR beta CDR3 regions. HTBI-primed RT-PCR formed the first round, and a multiplex PCR formed the second. MiXCR, applied by TCRdb to the multiplex PCR reads, yields one record per CDR3 protein. The profile shows about 39,000 distinct CDR3 sequences, approximately 53% of them singletons. This clonotype was detected many times. Antigen unknown. The source material was peripheral blood. This receptor was taken from an adult woman with stable Graves' hyperthyroidism.

CDR3 protein: CASRLSETQYF. The DNA of the CDR3 is TGTGCCAGCAGACTCAGTGAGACCCAGTACTTC. V and J are TRBV2 and TRBJ2-5; D remains ambiguous. CDR3 size: 11 residues. Trimming pared 6 bases from V and 5 bases from J, leaving 7 bases between. Germline V gene lookup returns CDR1 SNHLY and CDR2 FYNNEI.